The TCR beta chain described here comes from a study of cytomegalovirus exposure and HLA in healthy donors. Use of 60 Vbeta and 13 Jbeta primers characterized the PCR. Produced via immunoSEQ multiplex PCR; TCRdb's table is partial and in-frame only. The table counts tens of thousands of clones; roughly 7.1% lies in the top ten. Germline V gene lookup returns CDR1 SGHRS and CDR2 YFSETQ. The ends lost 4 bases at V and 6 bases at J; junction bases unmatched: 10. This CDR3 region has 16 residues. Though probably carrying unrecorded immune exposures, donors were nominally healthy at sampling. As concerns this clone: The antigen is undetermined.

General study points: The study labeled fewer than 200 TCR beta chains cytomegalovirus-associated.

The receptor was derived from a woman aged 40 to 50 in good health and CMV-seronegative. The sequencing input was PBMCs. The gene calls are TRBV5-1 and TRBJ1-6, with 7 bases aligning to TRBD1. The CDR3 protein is CASSLGTATVNSPLHF. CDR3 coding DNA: TGCGCCAGCAGCCTAGGGACAGCCACAGTTAATTCACCCCTCCACTTT. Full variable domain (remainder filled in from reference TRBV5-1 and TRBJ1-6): KAGVTQTPRYLIKTRGQQVTLSCSPISGHRSVSWYQQTPGQGLQFLFEYFSETQRNKGNFPGRFSGRQFSNSRSEMNVSTLELGDSALYLCASSLGTATVNSPLHFGNGTRLTVT.